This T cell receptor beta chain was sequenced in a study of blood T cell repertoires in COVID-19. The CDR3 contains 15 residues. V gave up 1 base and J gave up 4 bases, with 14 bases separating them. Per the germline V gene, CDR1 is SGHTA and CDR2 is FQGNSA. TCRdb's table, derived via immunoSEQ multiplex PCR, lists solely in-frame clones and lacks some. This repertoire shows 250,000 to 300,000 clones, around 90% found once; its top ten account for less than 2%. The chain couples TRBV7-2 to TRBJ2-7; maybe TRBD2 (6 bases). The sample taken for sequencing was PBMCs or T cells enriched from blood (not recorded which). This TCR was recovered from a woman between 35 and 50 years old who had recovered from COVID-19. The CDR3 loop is CASSLDAGWVYEQYF. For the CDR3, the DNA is TGTGCCAGCAGCTTAGATGCGGGGTGGGTGTACGAGCAGTACTTC. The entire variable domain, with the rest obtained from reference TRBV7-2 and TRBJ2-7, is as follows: GAGVSQSPSNKVTEKGKDVELRCDPISGHTALYWYRQSLGQGLEFLIYFQGNSAPDKSGLPSDRFSAERTGGSVSTLTIQRTQQEDSAVYLCASSLDAGWVYEQYFGPGTRLTVT.